This T cell receptor (beta chain) was sequenced in a study of CD8 T cells in Susac syndrome. cDNA came from around 0.54 to 1 ug RNA primed by random hexamers. TCRdb ran MiXCR on the immunoSEQ multiplex PCR reads and lists one entry per CDR3 protein. The sample has roughly 130,000 distinct CDR3 sequences; over 90% are singletons. In germline, CDR1 is MGHDK, CDR2 SYGVNS. CDR3 length: 11 residues. The V gene lost 0 bases and the J gene lost 6 bases, with 0 bases spanning the gap. This sequence originates from a human donor in good health. The sequenced sample was CD4+ T cells from PBMCs. The J gene is TRBJ2-1, the V gene TRBV25-1; D unresolved. The CDR3 loop reads CASSEYNEQFF. The CDR3 bases are TGTGCCAGCAGTGAATACAATGAGCAGTTCTTC.